What follows describes a single T cell receptor (beta chain). Germline assignment: CDR1 KGHSH and CDR2 LQKENI. V gave up 2 bases and J gave up 4 bases, with 6 bases separating them. This CDR3 has 13 amino acids. This sample was taken from a study of control samples from healthy donors and cancer patients. Libraries were prepared by immunoSEQ multiplex PCR; TCRdb keeps only in-frame clonotypes and omits some of them. The repertoire holds more than 25,000 clones, with 91% as singletons. The genes are TRBV18 and TRBJ1-5; D remains unclear. This clonotype originated in a man aged 50 to 59 with lung cancer. Input material: PBMCs. The CDR3 is CASSPGQNQPQHF. The CDR3 DNA reads TGTGCCAGCTCACCAGGGCAAAATCAGCCCCAGCATTTT.